These 22 T cell receptor beta chains were sequenced from one sample in a study of T cells in Graves' hyperthyroidism and ophthalmopathy. RNA transcripts provided the source from which TCR beta CDR3 regions were amplified. When the TCR CDR3 underwent first-round RT-PCR, the HTBI primer set was used. Each CDR3 protein is one row after TCRdb ran MiXCR on the multiplex PCR reads. The data show fewer than 900,000 distinct CDR3 sequences, with around 17% seen just once and around 8.1% held by the top ten. Specimen: blood. These receptors all stem from a man aged 18 to 35 with Graves' hyperthyroidism.

The chain uses TRBV30 and TRBJ1-2; D possibly corresponds to TRBD1 (6 bases). CDR1 GTSNPN and CDR2 SVGIG come from the germline V gene (reference sequence). V was trimmed by 3 bases and J by 7 bases, leaving 24 bases between them. This CDR3 spans 16 amino acids. The CDR3 is CAWRTARGGGAVGYTF. For the CDR3, the DNA is TGTGCCTGGAGGACCGCCAGGGGCGGAGGGGCGGTTGGCTACACCTTC.

The V gene is TRBV2, the J gene TRBJ2-1, with D possibly being TRBD2 (5 bases). The CDR3 extends over 13 amino acids. Trimming cost V 6 bases and J 5 bases, with 11 bases left between them. The germline CDR1 and CDR2 sequences are SNHLY and FYNNEI. Here the CDR3 reads CASSLDFHNEQFF. The CDR3 nucleotides read TGTGCCAGCAGCCTGGACTTTCACAATGAGCAGTTCTTC.

This clonotype was recorded at least ten times. The chain combines TRBV27 with TRBJ2-7, with 11 bases matching TRBD2. The germline V gene encodes CDR1 MNHEY and CDR2 SMNVEV (reference sequence). V shed 2 bases and J 5 bases; nucleotides not matched to a gene: 5. There are 15 residues in the CDR3. The CDR3 coding sequence is TGTGCCAGCAGTTTAACTAGCGGGAGTCGCAACGAGCAGTACTTC. This gives the protein CASSLTSGSRNEQYF.

The chain has TRBV6-1 and TRBJ2-1; 7 bases fit TRBD2. The CDR3 loop spans 15 amino acids. The junction had 8 bases not matched to a gene; V was cut back by 6 bases and J by 3 bases. Germline V CDR1 and CDR2: MNHNS, SASEGT. The CDR3 loop is CASRELARNYNEQFF. CDR3 DNA sequence: TGTGCCAGCAGGGAACTAGCGAGGAACTACAATGAGCAGTTCTTC.

This clonotype was detected ten times or more. The chain couples TRBV13 to TRBJ2-7; D call uncertain. V lost 5 bases and J lost 1, with 9 bases in between. The germline V gene encodes CDR1 PRHDT and CDR2 FYEKMQ (reference sequence). The CDR3 has 13 amino acids. The CDR3 region has the DNA TGTGCCAGCAGCCAGAACCCATCCTACGAGCAGTACTTC. Translation: CASSQNPSYEQYF.

This clonotype was seen ten or more times. The rearrangement links TRBV28 to TRBJ2-7; 11 nucleotides agree with TRBD1. Trimming took 6 bases from V and 5 from J; bases not matched to a gene: 6. The CDR3 totals 14 residues. CDR1 is MDHEN, CDR2 SYDVKM, per germline. The CDR3 spells CASRWGTGGHEQYF. CDR3 in DNA: TGTGCCAGCAGGTGGGGGACAGGGGGACACGAGCAGTACTTC.

This clonotype was counted ten times or more. The rearrangement links TRBV11-2 to TRBJ2-1; perhaps TRBD2 as D (6 bases). Germline values: CDR1 SGHAT, CDR2 FQNNGV. Trimming removed 1 base from V and 2 bases from J, with 15 bases in between. The CDR3 is made up of 17 amino acids. The CDR3 reads CASSLAPGLITYNEQFF. DNA for the CDR3: TGTGCCAGCAGCTTAGCCCCGGGACTTATTACCTACAATGAGCAGTTCTTC.

The chain couples TRBV20-1 to TRBJ1-1; D is undetermined. The CDR3 runs 15 residues. Germline CDR1 DFQATT, CDR2 SNEGSKA (reference sequence). The V and J ends lost 1 base and 3 bases respectively, with 15 bases between them. The CDR3 region has the DNA TGCAGTGCTAGAGCTTCGACGTGGGGATACACTGAAGCTTTCTTT. Encoded protein: CSARASTWGYTEAFF.

The V gene is TRBV20-1, the J gene TRBJ2-7, with D possibly being TRBD1 (5 bases). The V end lost 7 bases, the J end lost 5 bases, and 18 bases lay between the germline ends. The germline V gene has CDR1 DFQATT and CDR2 SNEGSKA (reference sequence). The CDR3 has 13 amino acids. CDR3 region: CSVGRGPYNEQYF. The DNA of the CDR3 is TGCAGTGTCGGTAGGGGCCCCTACAACGAGCAGTACTTC.

This clonotype was found many times. The chain has TRBV20-1 and TRBJ2-7; the D gene is possibly TRBD2 (6 bases). The V gene lost 0 bases and the J gene lost 0 bases, with 12 bases spanning the gap. Germline V CDR1 and CDR2: DFQATT, SNEGSKA (reference sequence). The CDR3 has 15 amino acids. The CDR3 nucleotides are TGCAGTGCTAGAGATCACCGACTAGGCTCCTACGAGCAGTACTTC. Translating it yields CSARDHRLGSYEQYF.

This clonotype was seen at least ten times. The chain carries TRBV18 and TRBJ1-1, with D possibly being TRBD1 (5 bases). Per germline, CDR1 KGHSH and CDR2 LQKENI. There are 15 residues in the CDR3. Deletions cut 3 bases from V and 0 bases from J, with 11 bases between. The CDR3 region has the DNA TGTGCCAGCTCACCGAATGGGGGAGTGAACACTGAAGCTTTCTTT. Protein sequence: CASSPNGGVNTEAFF.

The chain employs TRBV4-2 and TRBJ2-5, with 9 bases identical to TRBD1. CDR3 length equals 14 residues. V lost 5 bases and J lost 6; bases outside the gene matches: 7. From germline, CDR1 is LGHNA and CDR2 YNFKEQ. The CDR3 here is CASSTGTGWQTQYF. The DNA for the CDR3 is TGTGCCAGCAGCACTGGGACAGGGTGGCAGACCCAGTACTTC.

As concerns this clonotype: This may stem from a read error, because a much larger clone lies one nucleotide away. The V gene is TRBV20-1, the J gene TRBJ1-1; no reliable D call. The CDR3 is 13 residues long. With 5 bases removed from V and 11 bases from J, the gap between germline ends came to 21 bases. Germline V CDR1 and CDR2: DFQATT, SNEGSKA (reference sequence). Here the CDR3 reads CSAVDGVLESAFF. As DNA, the CDR3 is TGCAGTGCTGTGGACGGGGTCCTGGAGAGTGCTTTCTTT.

This clonotype showed up many times. The rearrangement uses TRBV7-3 and TRBJ2-1; D perhaps matches TRBD1 (5 bases). The CDR3 contains 15 residues. Looked up from germline, CDR1 is SGHTA and CDR2 is FQGTGA. Trimming stripped 1 base from V and 5 bases from J, with 12 bases between. CDR3 region: CASSLIRGENNEQFF. CDR3 nucleotides: TGTGCCAGCAGCTTAATAAGGGGCGAAAACAATGAGCAGTTCTTC.

The chain couples TRBV7-9 to TRBJ2-7; D is perhaps TRBD1 or TRBD2 (5 bases each). This CDR3 has 16 residues. Germline loops: CDR1 SEHNR, CDR2 FQNEAQ (reference sequence). V shed 4 bases and J shed 0 bases, with 16 bases lying between them. The CDR3 sequence: CASSSRGDGLSYEQYF. CDR3 DNA: TGTGCCAGCAGCTCTAGGGGTGACGGACTCTCCTACGAGCAGTACTTC. Full variable domain (rest looked up from reference TRBV7-9 and TRBJ2-7): DTGVSQNPRHKITKRGQNVTFRCDPISEHNRLYWYRQTLGQGPEFLTYFQNEAQLEKSRLLSDRFSAERPKGSFSTLEIQRTEQGDSAMYLCASSSRGDGLSYEQYFGPGTRLTVT.

This clonotype was observed a few times. J is TRBJ2-6 and V is TRBV2; D is possibly TRBD1 (5 bases). Per the germline V gene, CDR1 is SNHLY and CDR2 is FYNNEI. V was trimmed by 6 bases and J by 1 base, leaving 10 bases between them. This CDR3 comprises 15 residues. CDR3 residues: CASRKGSSGANVLTF. The CDR3 nucleotides read TGTGCCAGCAGGAAGGGGTCGTCTGGGGCCAACGTCCTGACTTTC.

This clonotype was counted between two and nine times. The V and J genes are TRBV11-3 and TRBJ2-2; TRBD2 matches 12 bases. V lost 5 bases, J lost 0 bases, and 4 bases stayed unmatched. The CDR3 contains 17 residues. Germline CDR1 and CDR2: SGHNT and YENEEA. The CDR3 DNA follows: TGTGCCAGCAGCCGGACTAGCGGGACCTCGAACACCGGGGAGCTGTTTTTT. It translates to CASSRTSGTSNTGELFF.

This clonotype occurred a few times. This chain's CDR3 is CAWGPLGNTEAFF. As DNA, the CDR3 is TGTGCCTGGGGACCACTTGGGAACACTGAAGCTTTCTTT. V usage is TRBV30 and J usage is TRBJ1-1; D is uncertain. Trimming removed 5 bases from V and 1 base from J, with 11 bases in between. Germline-derived CDR1 and CDR2 are GTSNPN and SVGIG (reference sequence). This CDR3 region has 13 residues.

There are many counts of this clonotype. V gene TRBV28 combines with J gene TRBJ1-1, with 7 bases lining up with TRBD1. This CDR3 region has 14 residues. V lost 7 bases to trimming and J lost 5 bases; unmatched junction nucleotides: 10. Germline CDR1 is MDHEN and CDR2 is SYDVKM. CDR3 loop: CASKRQGVRTEAFF. CDR3 coding DNA: TGTGCCAGCAAGCGACAGGGAGTTCGAACTGAAGCTTTCTTT.

This chain uses TRBV2 with TRBJ1-1; 7 nucleotides line up with TRBD1. Germline V gene sequence: CDR1 SNHLY, CDR2 FYNNEI. CDR3 length: 13 residues. V shed 8 bases and J 4 bases; nucleotides not matched to a gene: 7. CDR3 residues: CASGGGPATEAFF. CDR3 coding DNA: TGTGCCAGCGGAGGGGGCCCGGCCACTGAAGCTTTCTTT. The variable domain in full, completed from reference TRBV2 and TRBJ1-1, reads EPEVTQTPSHQVTQMGQEVILRCVPISNHLYFYWYRQILGQKVEFLVSFYNNEISEKSEIFDDQFSVERPDGSNFTLKIRSTKLEDSAMYFCASGGGPATEAFFGQGTRLTVV.

Many counts were recorded for this clonotype. The genes are TRBV12-3 or TRBV12-4 and TRBJ1-5; maybe TRBD1 (5 bases). The CDR3 covers 15 residues. V lost 3 bases and J lost 2, with 11 bases in between. This CDR3 reads CASSLGGFGNQPQHF. The CDR3 region has the DNA TGTGCCAGCAGTTTGGGGGGTTTCGGCAATCAGCCCCAGCATTTT.

Ten or more counts support this clonotype. The CDR3 is CASSPRTSGTPLEQYF. The CDR3 nucleotides read TGTGCCAGCAGCCCGCGGACTAGCGGGACCCCCCTCGAGCAGTACTTC. V is TRBV11-3 and J is TRBJ2-7, with 12 positions matching TRBD2. Germline CDR1 reads SGHNT; CDR2 reads YENEEA. The CDR3 loop spans 16 amino acids. Trimming cost V 5 bases and J 6 bases; bases outside gene matches: 11.